This TCR beta chain originates from a study of beta chain features in type 1 diabetes. Reverse transcribing all isolated RNA meant expressed TCRB transcripts were sequenced. Sequencing used immunoSEQ multiplex PCR; TCRdb keeps in-frame clones, though not all of them. The sample records about 360,000 clones, roughly 12% being singletons. V shed 7 bases, J shed 5 bases, and the junction held 7 bases outside the gene matches. This CDR3 comprises 13 residues. Germline CDR1 is ENHRY and CDR2 is SYGVKD. This clone was seen more than once but under ten times. The sequencing sample was made of naive CD4+ T cells from blood. The gene calls are TRBV10-3 and TRBJ2-5; 7 bases agree with TRBD2. This receptor was taken from a man between 18 and 29 years old in good health. CDR3 bases: TGTGCCATCACGGGGGGTACGTTGGAGACCCAGTACTTC. Translating it yields CAITGGTLETQYF.